This TCR beta chain was observed in a study of blood T cell repertoires in COVID-19. Whole-study context: Sites across the United States, Italy and Spain contributed samples from acute and convalescent COVID-19. PBMCs, B-cell-depleted T cells, or T cells provided the cDNA or gDNA that made up the material.

In the case of this clone: Other nucleotide sequences from this sample produce the same CDR3.

CDR1 is LNHDA, CDR2 SQIVND, per germline (reference sequence). V trimming: 6 bases; J trimming: 4 bases; junction bases outside the gene matches: 8. The CDR3 runs 14 residues. Authors' processing steps: Nucleated cell number was recorded as an estimate derived from reference gene primer amplification. TCRdb keeps only in-frame clones here, not all; method: immunoSEQ multiplex PCR. V, J and clone size derive from that table, while D and trimming were established from the DNA sequence. The table records over 200,000 clones, about 80% of them present only once. The chain couples TRBV19 to TRBJ1-2; 7 nucleotides line up with TRBD1. This receptor was taken from an elderly woman with acute or convalescent COVID-19. Sequencing was performed on peripheral blood. CDR3 sequence (DNA): TGTGCCAGTAGCACGCCTGGACAGGTCTATGGCTACACCTTC. Amino acid sequence: CASSTPGQVYGYTF.